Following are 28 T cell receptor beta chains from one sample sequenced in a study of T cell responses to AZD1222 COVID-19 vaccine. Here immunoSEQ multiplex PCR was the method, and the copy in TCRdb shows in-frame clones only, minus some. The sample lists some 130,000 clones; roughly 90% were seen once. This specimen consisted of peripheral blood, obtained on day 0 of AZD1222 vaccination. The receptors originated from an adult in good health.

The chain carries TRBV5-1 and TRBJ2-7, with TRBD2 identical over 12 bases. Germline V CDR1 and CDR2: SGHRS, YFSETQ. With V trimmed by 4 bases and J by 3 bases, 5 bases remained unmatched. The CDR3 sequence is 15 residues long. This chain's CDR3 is CASSTGLAGFYEQYF. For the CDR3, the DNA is TGCGCCAGCAGCACCGGACTAGCGGGATTCTACGAGCAGTACTTC.

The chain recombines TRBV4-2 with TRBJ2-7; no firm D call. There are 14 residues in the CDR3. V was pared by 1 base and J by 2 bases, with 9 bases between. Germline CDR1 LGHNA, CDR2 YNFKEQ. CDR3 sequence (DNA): TGTGCCAGCAGCCAAGTGTCGGAACCCTACGAGCAGTACTTC. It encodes CASSQVSEPYEQYF.

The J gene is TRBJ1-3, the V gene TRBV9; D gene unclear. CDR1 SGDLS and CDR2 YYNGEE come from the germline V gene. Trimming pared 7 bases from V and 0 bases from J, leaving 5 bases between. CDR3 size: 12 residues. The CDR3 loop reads CASSASGNTIYF. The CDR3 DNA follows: TGTGCCAGCTCAGCCTCTGGAAACACCATATATTTT.

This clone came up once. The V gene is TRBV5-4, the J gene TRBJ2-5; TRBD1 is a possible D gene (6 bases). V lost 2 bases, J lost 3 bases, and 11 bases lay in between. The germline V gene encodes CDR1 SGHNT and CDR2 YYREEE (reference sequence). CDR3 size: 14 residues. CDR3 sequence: CASSLGQGKETQYF. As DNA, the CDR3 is TGTGCCAGCAGCTTAGGCCAGGGGAAAGAGACCCAGTACTTC.

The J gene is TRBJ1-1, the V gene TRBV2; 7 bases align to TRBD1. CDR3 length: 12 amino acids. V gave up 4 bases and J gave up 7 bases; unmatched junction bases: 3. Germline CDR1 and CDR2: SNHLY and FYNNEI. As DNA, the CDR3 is TGTGCCAGCAGTGGGGACAGCCTTGAAGCTTTCTTT. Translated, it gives CASSGDSLEAFF.

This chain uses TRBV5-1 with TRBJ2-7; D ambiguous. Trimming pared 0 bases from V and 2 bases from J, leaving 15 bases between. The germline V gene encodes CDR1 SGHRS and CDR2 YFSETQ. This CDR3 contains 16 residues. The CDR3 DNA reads TGCGCCAGCAGCTTGGCCCCGAAGGATGGCCCCTACGAGCAGTACTTC. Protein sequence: CASSLAPKDGPYEQYF.

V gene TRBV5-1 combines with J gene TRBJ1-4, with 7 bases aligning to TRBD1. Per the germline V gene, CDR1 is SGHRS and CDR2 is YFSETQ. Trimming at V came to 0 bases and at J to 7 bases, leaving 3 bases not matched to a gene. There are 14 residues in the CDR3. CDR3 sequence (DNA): TGCGCCAGCAGCTTGGGACAGGGATTTGAAAAACTGTTTTTT. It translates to CASSLGQGFEKLFF.

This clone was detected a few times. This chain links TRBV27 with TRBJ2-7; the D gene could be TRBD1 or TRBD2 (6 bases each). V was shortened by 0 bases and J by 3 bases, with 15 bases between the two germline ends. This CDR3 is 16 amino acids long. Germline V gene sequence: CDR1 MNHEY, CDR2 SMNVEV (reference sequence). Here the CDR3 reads CASSLSTGGGFYEQYF. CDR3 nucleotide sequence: TGTGCCAGCAGTTTATCCACAGGAGGGGGTTTCTACGAGCAGTACTTC.

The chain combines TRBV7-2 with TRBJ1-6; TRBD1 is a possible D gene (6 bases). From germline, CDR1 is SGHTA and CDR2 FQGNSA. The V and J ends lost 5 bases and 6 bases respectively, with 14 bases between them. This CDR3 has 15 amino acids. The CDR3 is CASSRVQGSNSPLHF. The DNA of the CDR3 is TGTGCCAGCAGCCGCGTACAGGGATCTAATTCACCCCTCCACTTT.

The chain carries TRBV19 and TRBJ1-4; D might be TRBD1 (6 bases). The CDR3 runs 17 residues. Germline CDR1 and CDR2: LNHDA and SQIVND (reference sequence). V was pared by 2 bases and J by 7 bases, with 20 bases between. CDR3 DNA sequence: TGTGCCAGTAGTATATTGGGGGCCTCAGCGGCCCGTGAAAAACTGTTTTTT. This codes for CASSILGASAAREKLFF. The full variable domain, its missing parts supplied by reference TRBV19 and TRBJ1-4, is DGGITQSPKYLFRKEGQNVTLSCEQNLNHDAMYWYRQDPGQGLRLIYYSQIVNDFQKGDIAEGYSVSREKKESFPLTVTSAQKNPTAFYLCASSILGASAAREKLFFGSGTQLSVL.

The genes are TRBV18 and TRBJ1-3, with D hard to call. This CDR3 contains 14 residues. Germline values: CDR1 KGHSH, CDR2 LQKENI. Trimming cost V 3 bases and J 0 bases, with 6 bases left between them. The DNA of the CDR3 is TGTGCCAGCTCACCGGCCTACTCTGGAAACACCATATATTTT. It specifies CASSPAYSGNTIYF. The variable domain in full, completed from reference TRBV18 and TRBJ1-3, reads NAGVMQNPRHLVRRRGQEARLRCSPMKGHSHVYWYRQLPEEGLKFMVYLQKENIIDESGMPKERFSAEFPKEGPSILRIQQVVRGDSAAYFCASSPAYSGNTIYFGEGSWLTVV.

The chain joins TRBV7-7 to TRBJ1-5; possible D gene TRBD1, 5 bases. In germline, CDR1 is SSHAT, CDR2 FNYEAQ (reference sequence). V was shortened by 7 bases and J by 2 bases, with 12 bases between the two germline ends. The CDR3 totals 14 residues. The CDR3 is CASTIGVGNQPQHF. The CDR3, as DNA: TGTGCCAGCACCATAGGGGTTGGCAATCAGCCCCAGCATTTT.

DNA for the CDR3: TGCGCCAGCAGCTTAGGACAGGGGCATGAGCAGTTCTTC. Protein product: CASSLGQGHEQFF. The gene calls are TRBV5-1 and TRBJ2-1; 9 nucleotides match TRBD1. Germline-derived CDR1 and CDR2 are SGHRS and YFSETQ. V lost 2 bases to trimming and J lost 8 bases; unmatched junction nucleotides: 2. CDR3 size: 13 residues.

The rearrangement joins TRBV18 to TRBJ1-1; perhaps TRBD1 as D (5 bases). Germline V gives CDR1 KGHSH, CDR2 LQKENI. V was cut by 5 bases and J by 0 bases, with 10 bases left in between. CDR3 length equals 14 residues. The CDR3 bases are TGTGCCAGCTCAGATTCGGACATGAACACTGAAGCTTTCTTT. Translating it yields CASSDSDMNTEAFF.

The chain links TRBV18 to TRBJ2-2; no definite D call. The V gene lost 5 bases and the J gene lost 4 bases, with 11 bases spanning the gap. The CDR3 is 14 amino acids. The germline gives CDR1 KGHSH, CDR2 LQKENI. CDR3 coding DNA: TGTGCCAGCTCAGCCCTACCGAGCACCGGGGAGCTGTTTTTT. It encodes CASSALPSTGELFF.

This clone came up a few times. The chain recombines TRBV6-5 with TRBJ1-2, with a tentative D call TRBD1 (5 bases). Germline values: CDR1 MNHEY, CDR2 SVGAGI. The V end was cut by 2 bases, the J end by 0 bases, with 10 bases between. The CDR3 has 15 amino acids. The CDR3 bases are TGTGCCAGCAGTTACAGGGGACGACCTAACTATGGCTACACCTTC. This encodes CASSYRGRPNYGYTF.

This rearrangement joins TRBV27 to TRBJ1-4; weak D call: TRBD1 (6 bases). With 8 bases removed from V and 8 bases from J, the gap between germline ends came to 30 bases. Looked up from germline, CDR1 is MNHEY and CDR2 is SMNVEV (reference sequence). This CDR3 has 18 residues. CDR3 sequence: CASSLEGGEQPGLEKLFF. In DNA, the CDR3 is TGTGCCAGCTCCCTGGAGGGGGGGGAACAGCCGGGACTCGAAAAACTGTTTTTT. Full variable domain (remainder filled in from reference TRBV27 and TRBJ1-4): EAQVTQNPRYLITVTGKKLTVTCSQNMNHEYMSWYRQDPGLGLRQIYYSMNVEVTDKGDVPEGYKVSRKEKRNFPLILESPSPNQTSLYFCASSLEGGEQPGLEKLFFGSGTQLSVL.

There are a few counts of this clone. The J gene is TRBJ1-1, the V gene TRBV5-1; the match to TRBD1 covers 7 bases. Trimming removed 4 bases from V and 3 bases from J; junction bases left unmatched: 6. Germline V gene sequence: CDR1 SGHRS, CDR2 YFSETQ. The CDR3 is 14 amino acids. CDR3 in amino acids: CASSVIQGDTEAFF. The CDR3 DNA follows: TGCGCCAGCAGCGTGATTCAGGGGGACACTGAAGCTTTCTTT.

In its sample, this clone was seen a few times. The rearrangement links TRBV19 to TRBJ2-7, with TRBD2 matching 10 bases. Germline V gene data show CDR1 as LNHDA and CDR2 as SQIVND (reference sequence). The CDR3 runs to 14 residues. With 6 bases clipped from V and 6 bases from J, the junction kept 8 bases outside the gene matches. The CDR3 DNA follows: TGTGCCAGTAGCCAGCCGGGACTAGCGTTCGAGCAGTACTTC. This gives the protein CASSQPGLAFEQYF. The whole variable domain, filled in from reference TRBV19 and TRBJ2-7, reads DGGITQSPKYLFRKEGQNVTLSCEQNLNHDAMYWYRQDPGQGLRLIYYSQIVNDFQKGDIAEGYSVSREKKESFPLTVTSAQKNPTAFYLCASSQPGLAFEQYFGPGTRLTVT.

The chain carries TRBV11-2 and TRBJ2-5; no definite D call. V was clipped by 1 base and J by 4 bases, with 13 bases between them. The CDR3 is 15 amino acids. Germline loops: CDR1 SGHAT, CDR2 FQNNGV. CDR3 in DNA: TGTGCCAGCAGCTTAGTTTCGGGCATCGGAGAGACCCAGTACTTC. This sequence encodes CASSLVSGIGETQYF.

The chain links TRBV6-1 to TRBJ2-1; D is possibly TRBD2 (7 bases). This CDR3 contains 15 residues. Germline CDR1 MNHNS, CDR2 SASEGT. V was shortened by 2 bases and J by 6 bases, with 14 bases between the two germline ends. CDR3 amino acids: CASSEWEGGGNEQFF. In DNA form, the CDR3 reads TGTGCCAGCAGTGAATGGGAGGGGGGGGGCAATGAGCAGTTCTTC.

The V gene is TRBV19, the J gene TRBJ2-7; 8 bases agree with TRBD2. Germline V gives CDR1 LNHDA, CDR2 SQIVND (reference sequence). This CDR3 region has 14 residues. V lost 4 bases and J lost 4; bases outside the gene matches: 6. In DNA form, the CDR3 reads TGTGCCAGTAGTAACACGGGAGGGCCGTACGAGCAGTACTTC. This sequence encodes CASSNTGGPYEQYF.

CDR3 protein: CASSGELSAFSGNTIYF. In DNA, the CDR3 is TGTGCCAGCAGCGGGGAGTTGTCAGCCTTCTCTGGAAACACCATATATTTT. The chain recombines TRBV9 with TRBJ1-3, with D hard to call. The CDR3 runs to 17 residues. Trimming took off 3 bases at V and 0 bases at J, with 16 bases between the two ends. CDR1 is SGDLS, CDR2 YYNGEE, per germline.

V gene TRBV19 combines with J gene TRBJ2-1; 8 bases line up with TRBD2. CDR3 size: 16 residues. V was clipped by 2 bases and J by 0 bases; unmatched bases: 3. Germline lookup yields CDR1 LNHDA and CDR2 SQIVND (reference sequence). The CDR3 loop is CASSIRGTSSYNEQFF. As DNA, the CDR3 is TGTGCCAGTAGTATACGAGGGACTAGCTCCTACAATGAGCAGTTCTTC.

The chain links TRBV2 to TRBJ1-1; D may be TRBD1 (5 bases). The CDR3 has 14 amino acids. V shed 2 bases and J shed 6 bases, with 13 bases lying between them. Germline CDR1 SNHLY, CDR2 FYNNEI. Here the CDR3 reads CASSEQGPSPEAFF. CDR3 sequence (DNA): TGTGCCAGCAGTGAACAGGGCCCTTCGCCTGAAGCTTTCTTT. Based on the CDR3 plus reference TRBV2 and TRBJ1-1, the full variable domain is EPEVTQTPSHQVTQMGQEVILRCVPISNHLYFYWYRQILGQKVEFLVSFYNNEISEKSEIFDDQFSVERPDGSNFTLKIRSTKLEDSAMYFCASSEQGPSPEAFFGQGTRLTVV.

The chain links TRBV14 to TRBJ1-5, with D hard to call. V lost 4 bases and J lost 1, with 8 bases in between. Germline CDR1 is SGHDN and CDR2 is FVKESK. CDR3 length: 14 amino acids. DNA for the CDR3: TGTGCCAGCAGCCCCTCATCGAGCAATCAGCCCCAGCATTTT. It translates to CASSPSSSNQPQHF. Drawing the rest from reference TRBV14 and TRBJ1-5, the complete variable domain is EAGVTQFPSHSVIEKGQTVTLRCDPISGHDNLYWYRRVMGKEIKFLLHFVKESKQDESGMPNNRFLAERTGGTYSTLKVQPAELEDSGVYFCASSPSSSNQPQHFGDGTRLSIL.

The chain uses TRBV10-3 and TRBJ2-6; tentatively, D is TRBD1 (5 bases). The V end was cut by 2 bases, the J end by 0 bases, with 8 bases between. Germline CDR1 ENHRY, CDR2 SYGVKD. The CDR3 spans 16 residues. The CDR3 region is CAISEGARSGANVLTF. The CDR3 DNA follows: TGTGCCATCAGTGAGGGGGCCCGCTCTGGGGCCAACGTCCTGACTTTC.

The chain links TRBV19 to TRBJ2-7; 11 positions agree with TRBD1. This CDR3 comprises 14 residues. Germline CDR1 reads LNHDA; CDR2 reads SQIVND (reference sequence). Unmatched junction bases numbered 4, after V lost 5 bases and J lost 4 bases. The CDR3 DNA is TGTGCCAGTAGTCGGACAGGGGGCAATTACGAGCAGTACTTC. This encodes CASSRTGGNYEQYF. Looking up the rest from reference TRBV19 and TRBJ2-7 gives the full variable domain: DGGITQSPKYLFRKEGQNVTLSCEQNLNHDAMYWYRQDPGQGLRLIYYSQIVNDFQKGDIAEGYSVSREKKESFPLTVTSAQKNPTAFYLCASSRTGGNYEQYFGPGTRLTVT.